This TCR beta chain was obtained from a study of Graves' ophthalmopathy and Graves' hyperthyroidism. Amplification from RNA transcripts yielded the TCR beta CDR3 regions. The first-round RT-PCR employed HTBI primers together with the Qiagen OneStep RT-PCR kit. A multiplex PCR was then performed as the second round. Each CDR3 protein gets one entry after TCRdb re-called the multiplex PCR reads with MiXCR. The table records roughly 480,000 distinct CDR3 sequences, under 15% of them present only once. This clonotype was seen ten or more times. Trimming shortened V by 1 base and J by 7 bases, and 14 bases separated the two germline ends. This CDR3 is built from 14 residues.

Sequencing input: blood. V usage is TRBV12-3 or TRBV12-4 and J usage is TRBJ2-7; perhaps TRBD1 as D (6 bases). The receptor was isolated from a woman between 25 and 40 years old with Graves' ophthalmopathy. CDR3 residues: CASSLGQGKREQYF. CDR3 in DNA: TGTGCCAGCAGTTTAGGGCAGGGGAAAAGGGAGCAGTACTTC.